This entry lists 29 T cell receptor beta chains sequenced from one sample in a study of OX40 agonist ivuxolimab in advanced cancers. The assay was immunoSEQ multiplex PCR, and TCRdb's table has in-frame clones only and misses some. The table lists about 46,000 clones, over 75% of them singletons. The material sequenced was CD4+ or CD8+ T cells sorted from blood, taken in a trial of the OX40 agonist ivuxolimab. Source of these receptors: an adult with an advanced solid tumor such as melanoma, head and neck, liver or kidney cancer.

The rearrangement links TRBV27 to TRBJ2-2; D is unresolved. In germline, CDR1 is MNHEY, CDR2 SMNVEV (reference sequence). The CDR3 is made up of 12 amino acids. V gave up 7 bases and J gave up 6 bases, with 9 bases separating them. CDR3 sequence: CASTQLPGELFF. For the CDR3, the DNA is TGTGCCAGCACCCAGCTCCCCGGGGAGCTGTTTTTT.

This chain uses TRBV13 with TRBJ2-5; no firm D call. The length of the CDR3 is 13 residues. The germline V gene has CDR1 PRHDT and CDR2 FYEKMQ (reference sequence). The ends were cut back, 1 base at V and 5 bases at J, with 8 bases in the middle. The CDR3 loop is CASSLAGRETQYF. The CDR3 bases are TGTGCCAGCAGCTTAGCGGGTAGGGAGACCCAGTACTTC.

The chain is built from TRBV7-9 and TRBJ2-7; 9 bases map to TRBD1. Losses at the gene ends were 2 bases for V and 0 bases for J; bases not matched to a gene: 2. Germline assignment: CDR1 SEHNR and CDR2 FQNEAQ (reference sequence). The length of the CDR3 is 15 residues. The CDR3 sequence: CASSLLQGASYEQYF. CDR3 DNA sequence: TGTGCCAGCAGCTTATTACAGGGGGCCTCCTACGAGCAGTACTTC. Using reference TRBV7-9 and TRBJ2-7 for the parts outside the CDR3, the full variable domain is DTGVSQNPRHKITKRGQNVTFRCDPISEHNRLYWYRQTLGQGPEFLTYFQNEAQLEKSRLLSDRFSAERPKGSFSTLEIQRTEQGDSAMYLCASSLLQGASYEQYFGPGTRLTVT.

CDR3 sequence reads: CSVDGTSNEQFF. The CDR3 DNA sequence: TGCAGCGTCGACGGGACTAGTAATGAGCAGTTCTTC. This chain joins TRBV29-1 and TRBJ2-1; 8 bases are a match to TRBD2. There are 12 residues in the CDR3. Germline values: CDR1 SQVTM, CDR2 ANQGSEA. V lost 6 bases, J lost 7 bases, and 5 bases stayed unmatched.

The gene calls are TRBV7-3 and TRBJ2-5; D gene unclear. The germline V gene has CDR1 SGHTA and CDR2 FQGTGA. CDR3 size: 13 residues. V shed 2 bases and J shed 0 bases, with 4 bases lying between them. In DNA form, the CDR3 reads TGTGCCAGCAGCTTAGGGCACCAAGAGACCCAGTACTTC. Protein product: CASSLGHQETQYF. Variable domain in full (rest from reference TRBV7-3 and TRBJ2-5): GAGVSQTPSNKVTEKGKYVELRCDPISGHTALYWYRQSLGQGPEFLIYFQGTGAADDSGLPNDRFFAVRPEGSVSTLKIQRTERGDSAVYLCASSLGHQETQYFGPGTRLLVL.

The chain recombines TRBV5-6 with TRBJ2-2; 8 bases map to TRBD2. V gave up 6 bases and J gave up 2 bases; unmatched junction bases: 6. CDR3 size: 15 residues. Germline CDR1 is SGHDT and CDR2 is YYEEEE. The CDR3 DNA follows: TGTGCCAGCATCCCAAGCGGGAGTAACACCGGGGAGCTGTTTTTT. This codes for CASIPSGSNTGELFF.

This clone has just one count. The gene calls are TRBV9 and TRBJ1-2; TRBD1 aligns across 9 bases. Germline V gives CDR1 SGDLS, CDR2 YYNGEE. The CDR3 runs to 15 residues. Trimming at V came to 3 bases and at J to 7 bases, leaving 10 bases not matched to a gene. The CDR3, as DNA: TGTGCCAGCAGCGCAAGACAGGGGGTTTCAAGTGGCTACACCTTC. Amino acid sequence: CASSARQGVSSGYTF. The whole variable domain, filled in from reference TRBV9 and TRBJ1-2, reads DSGVTQTPKHLITATGQRVTLRCSPRSGDLSVYWYQQSLDQGLQFLIQYYNGEERAKGNILERFSAQQFPDLHSELNLSSLELGDSALYFCASSARQGVSSGYTFGSGTRLTVV.

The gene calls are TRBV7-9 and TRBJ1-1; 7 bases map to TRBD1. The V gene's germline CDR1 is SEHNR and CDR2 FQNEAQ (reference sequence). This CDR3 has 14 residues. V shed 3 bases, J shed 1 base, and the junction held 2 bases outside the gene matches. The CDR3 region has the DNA TGTGCCAGCAGCTTTGGGGACAGGAACACTGAAGCTTTCTTT. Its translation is CASSFGDRNTEAFF.

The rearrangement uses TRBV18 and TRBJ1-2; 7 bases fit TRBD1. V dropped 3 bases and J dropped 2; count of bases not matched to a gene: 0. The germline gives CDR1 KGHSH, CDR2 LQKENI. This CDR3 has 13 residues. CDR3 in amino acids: CASSPTGNYGYTF. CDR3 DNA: TGTGCCAGCTCACCGACAGGGAACTATGGCTACACCTTC.

The CDR3 reads CASRSRETGELFF. CDR3 DNA sequence: TGCGCCAGCAGGAGCCGAGAAACCGGGGAGCTGTTTTTT. V usage is TRBV10-1 and J usage is TRBJ2-2, with D hard to call. CDR3 length equals 13 residues. Trimming shortened V by 6 bases and J by 5 bases, and 10 bases separated the two germline ends. From germline, CDR1 is WNHNN and CDR2 SYGVQD (reference sequence).

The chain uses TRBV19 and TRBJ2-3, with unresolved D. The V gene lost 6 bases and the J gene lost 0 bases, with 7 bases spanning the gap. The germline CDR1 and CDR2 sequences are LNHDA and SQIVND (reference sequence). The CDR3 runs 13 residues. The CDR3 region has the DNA TGTGCCAGTAGAGGGATCAGCACAGATACGCAGTATTTT. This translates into CASRGISTDTQYF.

In nucleotides, the CDR3 is TGTGCCAGCAGTTCGTGGGAAAGCCCCACTGAAGCTTTCTTT. Residues: CASSSWESPTEAFF. V is TRBV6-5 and J is TRBJ1-1, with D hard to call. The CDR3 covers 14 residues. Germline V gene data show CDR1 as MNHEY and CDR2 as SVGAGI. Trimming cost V 4 bases and J 4 bases, with 13 bases left between them.

CDR3: CAWSVWGIDEKLFF. The CDR3, as DNA: TGTGCCTGGAGTGTATGGGGAATCGATGAAAAACTGTTTTTT. The chain links TRBV30 to TRBJ1-4; no reliable D call. The CDR3 runs to 14 residues. V lost 0 bases to trimming and J lost 6 bases, with 11 bases between them. CDR1 and CDR2 from the germline V gene are GTSNPN and SVGIG (reference sequence).

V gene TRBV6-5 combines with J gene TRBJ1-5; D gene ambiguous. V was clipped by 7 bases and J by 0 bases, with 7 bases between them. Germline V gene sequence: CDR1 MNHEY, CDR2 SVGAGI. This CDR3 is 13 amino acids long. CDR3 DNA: TGTGCCAGCAAAAGGGATAGCAATCAGCCCCAGCATTTT. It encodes CASKRDSNQPQHF.

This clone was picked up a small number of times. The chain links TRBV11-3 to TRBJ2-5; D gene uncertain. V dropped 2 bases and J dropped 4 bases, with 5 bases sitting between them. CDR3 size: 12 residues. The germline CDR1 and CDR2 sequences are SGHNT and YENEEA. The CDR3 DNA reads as TGTGCCAGCAGCTTAAGTATAGAGACCCAGTACTTC. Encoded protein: CASSLSIETQYF.

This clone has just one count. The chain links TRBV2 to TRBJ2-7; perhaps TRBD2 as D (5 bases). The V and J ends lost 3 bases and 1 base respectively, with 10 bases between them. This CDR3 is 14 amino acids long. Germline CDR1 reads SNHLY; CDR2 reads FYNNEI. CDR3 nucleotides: TGTGCCAGCAGTGATGGGAGCGGTTCCTACGAGCAGTACTTC. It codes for CASSDGSGSYEQYF.

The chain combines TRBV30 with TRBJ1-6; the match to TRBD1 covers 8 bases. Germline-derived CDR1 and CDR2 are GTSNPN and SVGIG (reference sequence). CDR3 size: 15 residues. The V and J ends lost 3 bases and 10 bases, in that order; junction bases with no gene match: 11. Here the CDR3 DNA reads TGTGCCTGGAGGGGCCTAGACAGGGGAGGCTCACCCCTCCACTTT. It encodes CAWRGLDRGGSPLHF.

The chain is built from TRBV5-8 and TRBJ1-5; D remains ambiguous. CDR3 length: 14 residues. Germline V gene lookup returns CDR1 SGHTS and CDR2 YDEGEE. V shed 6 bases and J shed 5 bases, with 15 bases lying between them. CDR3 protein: CASTTGIGDQPQHF. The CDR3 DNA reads TGTGCCAGCACCACCGGTATCGGGGATCAGCCCCAGCATTTT.

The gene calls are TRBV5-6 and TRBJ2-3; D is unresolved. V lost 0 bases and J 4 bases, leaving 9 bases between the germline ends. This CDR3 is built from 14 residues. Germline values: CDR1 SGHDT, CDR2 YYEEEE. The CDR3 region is CASSLDTSADTQYF. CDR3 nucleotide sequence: TGTGCCAGCAGCTTGGACACCTCAGCAGATACGCAGTATTTT.

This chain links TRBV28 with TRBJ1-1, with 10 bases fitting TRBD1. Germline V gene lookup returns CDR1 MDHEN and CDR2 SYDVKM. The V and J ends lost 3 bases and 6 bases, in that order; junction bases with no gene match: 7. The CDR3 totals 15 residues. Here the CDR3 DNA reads TGTGCCAGCAGTTTCAGCCGGGACAGGGGTCCTGAAGCTTTCTTT. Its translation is CASSFSRDRGPEAFF.

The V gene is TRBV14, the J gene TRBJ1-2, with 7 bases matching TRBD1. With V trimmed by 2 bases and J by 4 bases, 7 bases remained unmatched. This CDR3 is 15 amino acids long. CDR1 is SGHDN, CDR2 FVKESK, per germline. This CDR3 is CASSQSGGGIYGYTF. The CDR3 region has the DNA TGTGCCAGCAGCCAATCAGGAGGGGGCATCTATGGCTACACCTTC.

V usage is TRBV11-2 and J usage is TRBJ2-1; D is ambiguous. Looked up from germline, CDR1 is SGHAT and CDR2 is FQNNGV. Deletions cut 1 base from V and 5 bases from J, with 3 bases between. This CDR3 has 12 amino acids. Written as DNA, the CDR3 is TGTGCCAGCAGCTTAGGCCACAATGAGCAGTTCTTC. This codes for CASSLGHNEQFF. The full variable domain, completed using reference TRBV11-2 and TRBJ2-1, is EAGVAQSPRYKIIEKRQSVAFWCNPISGHATLYWYQQILGQGPKLLIQFQNNGVVDDSQLPKDRFSAERLKGVDSTLKIQPAKLEDSAVYLCASSLGHNEQFFGPGTRLTVL.

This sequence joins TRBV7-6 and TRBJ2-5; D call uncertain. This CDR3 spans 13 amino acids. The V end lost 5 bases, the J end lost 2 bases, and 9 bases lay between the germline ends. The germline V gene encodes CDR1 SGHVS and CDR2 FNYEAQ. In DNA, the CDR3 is TGTGCCAGCAGCCGCCCGGATCAAGAGACCCAGTACTTC. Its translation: CASSRPDQETQYF.

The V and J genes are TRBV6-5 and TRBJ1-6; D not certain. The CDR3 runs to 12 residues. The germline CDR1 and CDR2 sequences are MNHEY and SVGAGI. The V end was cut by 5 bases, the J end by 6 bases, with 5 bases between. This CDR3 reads CASSTVNSPLHF. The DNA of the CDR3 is TGTGCCAGCAGTACTGTTAATTCACCCCTCCACTTT.

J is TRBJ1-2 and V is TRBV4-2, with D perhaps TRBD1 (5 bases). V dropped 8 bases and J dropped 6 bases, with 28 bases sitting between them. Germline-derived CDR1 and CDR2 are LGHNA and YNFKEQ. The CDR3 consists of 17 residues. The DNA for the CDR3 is TGTGCCAGCGGACCCGCCGTTTCGAGGGCGGGGCGGGATGGCTACACCTTC. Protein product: CASGPAVSRAGRDGYTF.

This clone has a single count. The CDR3 nucleotides are TGTGCCAGCAGCTCCCCGTTGGCAGGCTCGAGCTCCTACAATGAGCAGTTCTTC. This codes for CASSSPLAGSSSYNEQFF. The rearrangement joins TRBV13 to TRBJ2-1; no reliable D call. The CDR3 spans 18 residues. Germline V CDR1 and CDR2: PRHDT, FYEKMQ (reference sequence). V dropped 4 bases and J dropped 0 bases, with 19 bases sitting between them.

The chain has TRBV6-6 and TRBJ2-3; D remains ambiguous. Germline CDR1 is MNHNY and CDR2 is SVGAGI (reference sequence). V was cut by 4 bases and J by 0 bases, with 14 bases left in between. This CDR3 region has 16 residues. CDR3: CASSSSLGLSTDTQYF. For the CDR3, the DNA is TGTGCCAGCAGTTCTTCTCTAGGGCTCAGCACAGATACGCAGTATTTT.

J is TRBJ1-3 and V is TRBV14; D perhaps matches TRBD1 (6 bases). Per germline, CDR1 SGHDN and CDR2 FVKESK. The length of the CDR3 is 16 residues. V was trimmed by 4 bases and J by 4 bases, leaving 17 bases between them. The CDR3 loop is CASSPNTGLYGNTIYF. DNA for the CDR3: TGTGCCAGCAGCCCCAATACAGGGCTATACGGAAACACCATATATTTT.

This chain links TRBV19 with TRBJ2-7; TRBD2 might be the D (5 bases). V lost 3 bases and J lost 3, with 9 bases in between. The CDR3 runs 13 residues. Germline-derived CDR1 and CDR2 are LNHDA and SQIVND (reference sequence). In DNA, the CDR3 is TGTGCCAGTAGTATTGGCGGGTACTACGAGCAGTACTTC. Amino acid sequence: CASSIGGYYEQYF.